These T cell receptor beta chains were read from a single sample in a study of blood T cells in healthy people across ages. Each CDR3 protein gets one entry after TCRdb re-called the 5' RACE reads with MiXCR. Of about 940,000 distinct CDR3 sequences listed, roughly 50% were seen once; the top ten hold around 15%. Specimen: blood. The receptors here all came from a man aged 25-40 years in good health. Both conserved end residues are part of each CDR3. A D gene is named only where the DNA matches it firmly. A clone size is listed for some rows: how often the clone was seen (once, few, many), or a class if it is expanded.

CDR3nt | CDR3aa | d_gene | j_gene | v_gene | abundance
TGTGCCAGCTACACTAGCGGAGGTCGGGAGCAGTACTTC | CASYTSGGREQYF | TRBD2 | TRBJ2-5 | TRBV6-2/TRBV6-3 | .
TGTGCCAGCAGTTATTCGGGACTAGCGTCAAGCACAGATACGCAGTATTTT | CASSYSGLASSTDTQYF | TRBD2 | TRBJ2-3 | TRBV6-5 | .
TGTGCCAGCAGCCAAGAGTCGTCAGGCCCTGAAGCTTTCTTT | CASSQESSGPEAFF | . | TRBJ1-1 | TRBV4-2 | .
TGTGCCAGCAACCGGGACAGGGCAACAGATACGCAGTATTTT | CASNRDRATDTQYF | TRBD1 | TRBJ2-3 | TRBV5-5 | once
TGCGCCAGCAGCGTGAGTAGGGGTACGCAGTATTTT | CASSVSRGTQYF | . | TRBJ2-3 | TRBV4-1 | once
TGTGCCAGCAGCCAAGATGGACAGGGCCTCTCCTACGAGCAGTACTTC | CASSQDGQGLSYEQYF | TRBD1 | TRBJ2-7 | TRBV3-1 | .
TGTGCCAGCAGATTCACTAGCAATCAGCCCCAGCATTTT | CASRFTSNQPQHF | . | TRBJ1-5 | TRBV6-5 | .
TGTGCCAGCAGCCGGACAGGGGCTTTCAATGAGCAGTACTTC | CASSRTGAFNEQYF | TRBD1 | TRBJ2-7 | TRBV6-2/TRBV6-3 | .
TGCAGTGCCGGGAGGGGGAGCACCGGGGAGCTGTTTTTT | CSAGRGSTGELFF | TRBD2 | TRBJ2-2 | TRBV20-1 | .
TGTGCCTGGAGGGTAAAAGGGTCAGATGGCTACACCTTC | CAWRVKGSDGYTF | . | TRBJ1-2 | TRBV30 | .
TGTGCCAGCAGTGAACCGACGTCCCGAGGCTACACCTTC | CASSEPTSRGYTF | . | TRBJ1-2 | TRBV25-1 | few
TGTGCCAGCAGCAAGACTACGGGACAGCGAAGGCCTGGAAACACCATATATTTT | CASSKTTGQRRPGNTIYF | TRBD1 | TRBJ1-3 | TRBV3-1 | few
TGTGCCAGCAGTTTACCCGACCGCACAGATACGCAGTATTTT | CASSLPDRTDTQYF | . | TRBJ2-3 | TRBV27 | .
TGTGCCAGCAGTTCAGCAGTGAACACTGAAGCTTTCTTT | CASSSAVNTEAFF | . | TRBJ1-1 | TRBV27 | .
TGCGCCGGCAGCCAAGGTTTTAGTCGGGGCTCTCGAGACTATGGCTACACCTTC | CAGSQGFSRGSRDYGYTF | . | TRBJ1-2 | TRBV4-1 | .
TGCGCCAGCAGCCCAGATCCAGGGCCTTCAACTAATAAAAAACTGTTTTTT | CASSPDPGPSTNKKLFF | . | TRBJ1-4 | TRBV4-1 | .
TGTGCCAGCAGTTACTTAAGGCAGAAGGGCGGAGGCACAGATACGCAGTATTTT | CASSYLRQKGGGTDTQYF | . | TRBJ2-3 | TRBV6-2/TRBV6-3 | .
TGTGCGAGTTGCCAGGGCCATAACGCCTACGAGCAGTACTTC | CASCQGHNAYEQYF | . | TRBJ2-7 | TRBV7-9 | .
TGTGCCAGCAGTTTAGAACGGGGGGAGCGGGGGATAGATACGCAGTATTTT | CASSLERGERGIDTQYF | TRBD2 | TRBJ2-3 | TRBV27 | few
TGTGCCAGCAGCCGAATAAGCTCCTACGAGCAGTACTTC | CASSRISSYEQYF | . | TRBJ2-7 | TRBV7-9 | .
TGCGCCAGCAGCTGGAGGGGGCGAAGCGGGGAGCTGTTTTTT | CASSWRGRSGELFF | . | TRBJ2-2 | TRBV5-1 | .
TGCGCCAGCAGCCGCGGTACGAACAGATTAAACAATGAGCAGTTCTTC | CASSRGTNRLNNEQFF | . | TRBJ2-1 | TRBV4-3 | .
TGTGCCAGCAGCTTAGCCTTTGGGGGTCTAGACACCGGGGAGCTGTTTTTT | CASSLAFGGLDTGELFF | . | TRBJ2-2 | TRBV7-8 | .
TGCAGCGTTGTCCCAGGGCTAGGGCCCGAGCAGTACTTC | CSVVPGLGPEQYF | . | TRBJ2-7 | TRBV29-1 | few
TGTGCCAGCAGCTGGGGGATAGATACGCAGTATTTT | CASSWGIDTQYF | . | TRBJ2-3 | TRBV7-2 | few
TGTGCTAGCAGCTTAGACAGAGACAATGAGCAGTTCTTC | CASSLDRDNEQFF | . | TRBJ2-1 | TRBV7-7 | many
TGTGCCAACAGTTTGGGGACCGCAAGCTCTGGGGCCAACGTCCTGACTTTC | CANSLGTASSGANVLTF | . | TRBJ2-6 | TRBV12-3/TRBV12-4 | .
TGTGCCACCAGTGATATCTCGGGACATTCCAAAGAGACCCAGTACTTC | CATSDISGHSKETQYF | . | TRBJ2-5 | TRBV24-1 | .
TGTGCCAGCAGCCAAGAGGCGACAGGGGACGAAAAACTGTTTTTT | CASSQEATGDEKLFF | TRBD1 | TRBJ1-4 | TRBV3-1 | .
TGTGCCAGCAGTGAAAAGACACCTAATGAAAAACTGTTTTTT | CASSEKTPNEKLFF | . | TRBJ1-4 | TRBV6-1 | .
TGTGCCAGCAGCTTAGGCAGCAACTTCCAAGAGACCCAGTACTTC | CASSLGSNFQETQYF | . | TRBJ2-5 | TRBV11-3 | many
TGCAGTGCTAGAGAACTAGCGGGGGCCGCCTACGAGCAGTACTTC | CSARELAGAAYEQYF | TRBD2 | TRBJ2-7 | TRBV20-1 | few
TGTGCCAGCAGCTTCTACATCGGGGCACACTACGAGCAGTACTTC | CASSFYIGAHYEQYF | . | TRBJ2-7 | TRBV7-2 | .
TGTGCCAGCAGTTTGGGGGGAGCCGGTGGATACGAGCAGTACTTC | CASSLGGAGGYEQYF | . | TRBJ2-7 | TRBV27 | few
TGTGCCAGCAGCATTGACAGTAATTCACCCCTCCACTTT | CASSIDSNSPLHF | . | TRBJ1-6 | TRBV7-9 | .
TGTGCCAGCAGCCAGGCAAGGGGACAGGGCTACGAGCAGTACTTC | CASSQARGQGYEQYF | TRBD1 | TRBJ2-7 | TRBV28 | .
TGCAGTGCTAGAGATGCAGGTCGTCTAGATTCACCCCTCCACTTT | CSARDAGRLDSPLHF | . | TRBJ1-6 | TRBV20-1 | .
TGCGCCAGCAGCCAAGATAGGGGACTGGCCTGGGGTGCTGAGCAGTTCTTC | CASSQDRGLAWGAEQFF | . | TRBJ2-1 | TRBV4-3 | few
TGCAGTGCCATGCAGGGCGAAACCTATGGCTACACCTTC | CSAMQGETYGYTF | . | TRBJ1-2 | TRBV20-1 | few
TGTGCCATCAGTGAGTATCCGGAGAGTGAGCAGTTCTTC | CAISEYPESEQFF | . | TRBJ2-1 | TRBV10-3 | .
TGCGCCAGCAGCTTGGACACTTACAGCACAGATACGCAGTATTTT | CASSLDTYSTDTQYF | . | TRBJ2-3 | TRBV5-1 | .
TGTGCCAGCAGCCAAGAAGGGGGGCCCGGCTACACCTTC | CASSQEGGPGYTF | . | TRBJ1-2 | TRBV3-1 | few
TGTGCTAGTGGTTTCTGGGACAGGAGCTCCTACGAGCAGTACTTC | CASGFWDRSSYEQYF | TRBD1 | TRBJ2-7 | TRBV12-5 | .
TGTGCCAGCAAAAGGGCAGGGCATACTGAAGCTTTCTTT | CASKRAGHTEAFF | . | TRBJ1-1 | TRBV6-5 | .
TGTGCCAGCAGCTTAGCGTGGAAGGGCAATGAGCAGTACTTC | CASSLAWKGNEQYF | . | TRBJ2-5 | TRBV7-6 | .
TGTGCCAGCTCACTTTCGTCTGGTGGCTACACCTTC | CASSLSSGGYTF | . | TRBJ1-2 | TRBV18 | .
TGCGCCAGCAGCCCCCGGGACGGCTTAAATGAAAAACTGTTTTTT | CASSPRDGLNEKLFF | . | TRBJ1-4 | TRBV4-1 | few
TGTGCCAGCAATCCTGGTTATGGGAGTACGCAGTATTTT | CASNPGYGSTQYF | . | TRBJ2-3 | TRBV6-5 | .
TGTGCCAGCAGTTCTACCACGTCGGGGGAAGCTTTCTTT | CASSSTTSGEAFF | . | TRBJ1-1 | TRBV6-2/TRBV6-3 | few
TGTGCCAGCAGTTATGGGGCGGAGGTTCCTGGCTACACCTTC | CASSYGAEVPGYTF | . | TRBJ1-2 | TRBV6-5 | few
TGCAGTGCTGTAAGGCCCGCTAGGGGCTCCTACGAGCAGTACTTC | CSAVRPARGSYEQYF | . | TRBJ2-7 | TRBV20-1 | .
TGTGCCAGCAGCCGGGGACAGGGTAACCACGAGCAGTACTTC | CASSRGQGNHEQYF | TRBD1 | TRBJ2-7 | TRBV27 | .
TGTGCCAGCAGCCCGCCGAGACTCTCCGGCACAGATACGCAGTATTTT | CASSPPRLSGTDTQYF | . | TRBJ2-3 | TRBV3-1 | once
TGCGCCAGCAGCCAAGAGGTTCTAGCGGGGGGGAGGTATGAGCAGTTCTTC | CASSQEVLAGGRYEQFF | TRBD2 | TRBJ2-1 | TRBV4-1 | .